This T cell receptor beta chain was sequenced during a study of blood T cell repertoires in COVID-19. Clones were read by immunoSEQ multiplex PCR, and TCRdb kept only the in-frame ones, dropping some. Of about 270,000 clones detected, roughly 90% appear once; the ten largest clones hold approximately 2.5%. Per the germline V gene, CDR1 is LNHNV and CDR2 is YYDKDF (reference sequence). Trimming pared 0 bases from V and 1 base from J, leaving 7 bases between. The CDR3 covers 15 residues. Input material: PBMCs or T cells enriched from blood (not recorded which). This TCR came from a woman aged 40 to 50 with acute COVID-19. The chain couples TRBV15 to TRBJ2-1; D uncertain. As DNA, the CDR3 is TGTGCCACCAGCAGAGAACCGGAGTCCTACAATGAGCAGTTCTTC. Translation gives CATSREPESYNEQFF.